This T cell receptor (beta chain) was captured by sequencing in a study of T cell changes during pregnancy in multiple sclerosis. V gave up 3 bases and J gave up 5 bases; unmatched junction bases: 3. Germline V gene lookup returns CDR1 ENHRY and CDR2 SYGVKD. The CDR3 sequence is 15 residues long. Sequencing used immunoSEQ multiplex PCR; TCRdb keeps in-frame clones, though not all of them. The sample lists 70,000 or so clones, 91% seen once, with roughly 0.7% in the top ten. The TCR originated in a female donor in good health, enrolled as a control in a pregnancy study. The sample in question was peripheral blood, obtained in the third trimester of pregnancy. The rearrangement joins TRBV10-3 to TRBJ2-4; 11 bases fit TRBD2. The CDR3 coding sequence is TGTGCCATCAGTGAAGGGACTAGCGGCCAAAACATTCAGTACTTC. Amino acids: CAISEGTSGQNIQYF.